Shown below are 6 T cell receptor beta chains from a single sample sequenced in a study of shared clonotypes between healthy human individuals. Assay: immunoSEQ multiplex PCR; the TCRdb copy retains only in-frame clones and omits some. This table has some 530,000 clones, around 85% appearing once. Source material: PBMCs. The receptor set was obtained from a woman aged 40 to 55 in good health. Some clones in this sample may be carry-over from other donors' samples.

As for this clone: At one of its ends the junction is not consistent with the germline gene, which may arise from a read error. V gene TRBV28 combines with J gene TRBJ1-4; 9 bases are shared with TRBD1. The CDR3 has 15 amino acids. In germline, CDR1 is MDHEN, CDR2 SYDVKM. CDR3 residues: CASSSTGGTSEKLFF. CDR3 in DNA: TGTGCCAGCAGCTCAACAGGGGGCACTAGTGAAAAACTGTTTTTT. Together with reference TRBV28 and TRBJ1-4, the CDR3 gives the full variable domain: DVKVTQSSRYLVKRTGEKVFLECVQDMDHENMFWYRQDPGLGLRLIYFSYDVKMKEKGDIPEGYSVSREKKERFSLILESASTNQTSMYLCASSSTGGTSEKLFFGSGTQLSVL.

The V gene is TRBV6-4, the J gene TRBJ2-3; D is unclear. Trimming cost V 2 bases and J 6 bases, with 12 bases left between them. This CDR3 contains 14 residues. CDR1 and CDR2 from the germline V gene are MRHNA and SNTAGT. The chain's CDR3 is CASSDTSRSDTQYF. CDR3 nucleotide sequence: TGTGCCAGCAGTGACACATCCCGCTCCGATACGCAGTATTTT.

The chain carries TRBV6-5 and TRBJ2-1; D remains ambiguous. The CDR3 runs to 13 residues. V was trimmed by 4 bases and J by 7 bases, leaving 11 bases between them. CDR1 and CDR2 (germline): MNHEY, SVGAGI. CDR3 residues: CASSFGPQNEQFF. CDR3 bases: TGTGCCAGCAGTTTCGGGCCGCAAAATGAGCAGTTCTTC.

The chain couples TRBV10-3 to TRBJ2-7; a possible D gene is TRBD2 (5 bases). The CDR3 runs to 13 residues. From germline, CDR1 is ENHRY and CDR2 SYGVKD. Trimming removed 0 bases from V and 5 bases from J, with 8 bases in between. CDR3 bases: TGTGCCATCAGTGAGTCGGCCGGGGACGAGCAGTACTTC. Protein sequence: CAISESAGDEQYF.

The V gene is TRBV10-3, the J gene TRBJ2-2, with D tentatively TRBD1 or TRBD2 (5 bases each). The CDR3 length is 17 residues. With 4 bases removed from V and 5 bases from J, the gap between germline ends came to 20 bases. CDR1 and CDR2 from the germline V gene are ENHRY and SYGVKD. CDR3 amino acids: CAISASGTGKGTGELFF. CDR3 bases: TGTGCCATCAGTGCCTCCGGGACCGGGAAGGGGACCGGGGAGCTGTTTTTT.

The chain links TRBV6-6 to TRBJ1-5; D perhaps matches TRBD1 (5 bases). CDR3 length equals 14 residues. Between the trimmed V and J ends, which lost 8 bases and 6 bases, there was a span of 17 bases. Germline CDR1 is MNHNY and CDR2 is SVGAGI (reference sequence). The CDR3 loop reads CASRSRQGAQPQHF. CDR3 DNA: TGTGCCAGCCGATCTAGGCAGGGCGCTCAGCCCCAGCATTTT.